A selection of T cell receptor beta chains follows, all from one sample in a study of blood T cell repertoires in COVID-19. TCRdb's copy holds only in-frame clones and misses some; the assay was immunoSEQ multiplex PCR. Of around 75,000 clones listed, 85% to 90% were seen once; the top ten hold 2.5% to 3%. Material: peripheral blood. The receptors shown here come from a human donor in a cohort sampled during active COVID-19. The CDR3 runs from the conserved cysteine through the conserved F or W.

>TRBV5-4
CASSSKGGSYGYTF
>TRBV28
CASSLTGIPYNEQFF
>TRBV5-6
CASIWTSGSGYF
>TRBV21-1
CASSKDGGPTYEQYF
>TRBV5-1
CASSLARGLSYGYTF
>TRBV11-2
CASSLDPPGLTGELFF
>TRBV12-3/TRBV12-4
CASSLGQAEGYTF
>TRBV10-3
CAINPGQGTIYGYTF
>TRBV27
CASSSLGTGPLRAKNIQYF
>TRBV6-6
CASSLPTGTEAFF
>TRBV19
CASSIGGSGTYEQYF
>TRBV5-6
CASSLPGGLYNEQFF
>TRBV15
CATSRDRTGYEQYF
>TRBV6-2/TRBV6-3
CASSYGVAKETQYF
>TRBV7-9
CASSLVEEETQYF
>TRBV19
CASSQVTGVLNQPQHF
>TRBV7-2
CASSLQGVSYGYTF
>TRBV29-1
CSAVRADLAKNIQYF
>TRBV5-1
CASSFRGTESYNEQFF
>TRBV15
CATSRATENTGELFF
>TRBV4-1
CASSQEGGKNYGYTF
>TRBV19
CASSIPGERGSTDTQYF
>TRBV12-3/TRBV12-4
CASTGTGGGEQFF
>TRBV12-3/TRBV12-4
CASSPDFYDGYTF
>TRBV6-2/TRBV6-3
CASSHLGGGSHEQFF
>TRBV28
CASSLGSRFSPLHF
>TRBV3-1/TRBV3-2
CASSQDWLAGVQGYTF
>TRBV19
CASSSRGAGGRETQYF
>TRBV19
CASSISRRRYSNQPQHF
>TRBV4-3
CASSPRGGRTNEKLFF
>TRBV5-1
CASKGTSGNNEQFF
>TRBV24-1
CATSRQQGTEAFF
>TRBV27
CASSLLSGRDSEQYF